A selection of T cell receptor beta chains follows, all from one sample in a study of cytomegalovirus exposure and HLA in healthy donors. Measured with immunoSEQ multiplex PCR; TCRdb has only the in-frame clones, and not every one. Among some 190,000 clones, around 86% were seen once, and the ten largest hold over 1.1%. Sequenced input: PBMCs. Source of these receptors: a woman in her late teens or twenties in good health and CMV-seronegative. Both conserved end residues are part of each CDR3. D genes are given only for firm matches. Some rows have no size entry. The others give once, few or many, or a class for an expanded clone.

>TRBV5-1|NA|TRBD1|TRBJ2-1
TGCGCCAGCAGCACTGTTACGATCGCAGGGGGAAATGAGCAGTTCTTC
CASSTVTIAGGNEQFF
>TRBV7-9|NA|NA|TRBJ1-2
TGTGCCAGCAGCGCCCCAATGCTGGCCGCCTATGGCTACACCTTC
CASSAPMLAAYGYTF
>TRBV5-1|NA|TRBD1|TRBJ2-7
TGCGCCAGCAGCTTGGCTCAGGGGGCGCGCGAGCAGTACTTC
CASSLAQGAREQYF
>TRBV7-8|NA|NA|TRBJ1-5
TGTGCCAGCAGCTTACACAGGGACAAGCCCCAGCATTTT
CASSLHRDKPQHF
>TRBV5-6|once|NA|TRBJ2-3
TGTGCCAGCAGCTCCCTAAGGGGGGGGCCTAGCACAGATACGCAGTATTTT
CASSSLRGGPSTDTQYF
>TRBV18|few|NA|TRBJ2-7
TGTGCCAGCTCTCAAGCGGGCGATAATTACGAGCAGTACTTC
CASSQAGDNYEQYF
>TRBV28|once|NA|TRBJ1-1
TGTGCCAGCAGTTTCGGTCGTTCTTCAGGGGCTTACACTGAAGCTTTCTTT
CASSFGRSSGAYTEAFF
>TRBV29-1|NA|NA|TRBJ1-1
TGCAGCGTTGATAGGCGGATGAACACTGAAGCTTTCTTT
CSVDRRMNTEAFF
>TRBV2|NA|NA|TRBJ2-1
TGTGCCAGCAGTGCACAGGGCCGGCGGTACAATGAGCAGTTCTTC
CASSAQGRRYNEQFF
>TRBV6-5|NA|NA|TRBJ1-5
TGTGCCAGCACTCTGAGGTTGGGGCTTAATCAGCCCCAGCATTTT
CASTLRLGLNQPQHF
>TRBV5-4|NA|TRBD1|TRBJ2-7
TGTGCCAGCAGCTTGGAGCTAACAGGGGCGACCTACGAGCAGTACTTC
CASSLELTGATYEQYF
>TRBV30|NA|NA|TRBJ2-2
TGTGCCTGGAGCCTAAGGGGTCTGTCCGGGGAGCTGTTTTTT
CAWSLRGLSGELFF
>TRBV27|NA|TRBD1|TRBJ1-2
TGTGCCAGCAGTGACAGGGACGGCTACACCTTC
CASSDRDGYTF
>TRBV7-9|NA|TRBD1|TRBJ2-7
TGTGCCAGCAGCTTATCCTTCGACAGGGGCTACGAGCAGTACTTC
CASSLSFDRGYEQYF
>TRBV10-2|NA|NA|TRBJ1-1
TGCGCCAGCAGTGACACTGACAGAGTTGAAGCTTTCTTT
CASSDTDRVEAFF
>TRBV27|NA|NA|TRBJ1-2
TGTGCCAGCAGTTTCCTTACAGGGAAGAATAACTATGGCTACACCTTC
CASSFLTGKNNYGYTF
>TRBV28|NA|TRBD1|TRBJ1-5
TGTGCCAGCAGAAAAGGACAGGCCCCAGGACAGCCCCAGCATTTT
CASRKGQAPGQPQHF
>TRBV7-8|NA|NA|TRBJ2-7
TGTGCCAGCAGCTTATCAACAGGGCTGGACGAGCAGTACTTC
CASSLSTGLDEQYF
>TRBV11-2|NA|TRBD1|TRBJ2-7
TGTGCCAGCAGCTTATTGGGACAGGGGTTGTCGTATGGCGAGCAGTACTTC
CASSLLGQGLSYGEQYF
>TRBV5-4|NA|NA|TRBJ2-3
TGTGCCAGCAGCCACCCCGTATTAGAGGGGGGGCCGTCTGGGGATACGCAGTATTTT
CASSHPVLEGGPSGDTQYF
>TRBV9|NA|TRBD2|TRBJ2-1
TGTGCCAGCAGCCCAAATAGCGGGGGCCACTACAATGAGCAGTTCTTC
CASSPNSGGHYNEQFF
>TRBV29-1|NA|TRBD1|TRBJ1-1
TGCAGCGTTGAAGCCGGGACAGGGTCCACTGAAGCTTTCTTT
CSVEAGTGSTEAFF
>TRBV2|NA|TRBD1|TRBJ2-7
TGTGCCAGCAGTGCGGACAGGGCTAGGGAGCAGTACTTC
CASSADRAREQYF
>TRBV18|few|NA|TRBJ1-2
TGTGCCAGCTCGTCGGGGATCACTGCATATGGCTACACCTTC
CASSSGITAYGYTF
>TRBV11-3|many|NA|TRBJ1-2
TGTGCCAGCAGCTCAGGACAAGGAGGGGGCTACACCTTC
CASSSGQGGGYTF
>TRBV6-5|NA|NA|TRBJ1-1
TGTGCCAGCAGGACAAACACTGAAGCTTTCTTT
CASRTNTEAFF